This T cell receptor beta chain was sequenced for a study of response to subunit inactivated influenza vaccine. Study-level results: Few additional T cells are recruited per seasonal influenza vaccination, authors suggested.

TCRdb reprocessed the RT-PCR reads via MiXCR and lists one record per CDR3 protein. Among hundreds of thousands of distinct CDR3 sequences, roughly 27% were seen once, and the ten largest hold 1.5% to 2%. V shed 4 bases, J shed 6 bases, and the junction held 5 bases outside the gene matches. CDR3 length equals 14 residues. Germline V gene sequence: CDR1 MNHNS, CDR2 SASEGT. Of note for this clonotype: The antigen is undetermined.

The specimen was CD4+ T cells sorted from PBMCs, collected roughly 5 days after vaccination. The chain carries TRBV6-1 and TRBJ2-2, with 7 nucleotides matching TRBD2. This receptor was obtained from a man between 45 and 60 years old who received an inactivated influenza vaccine. The CDR3 loop is CASSALASSGELFF. CDR3 nucleotide sequence: TGTGCCAGCAGTGCACTAGCGTCCTCCGGGGAGCTGTTTTTT.